This T cell receptor (beta chain) was captured in a study of human T cells and chemical hapten exposure. Across the whole study: For the roughly 25-week duration of the study, patients were given weekly doses of diphenylcyclopropenone on the scalp.

This clonotype occurred many times. The antigen is unknown. Time point denoted: patch test 3, about 24 weeks after DPC sensitization. Treatment noted: therapeutic diphenylcyclopropenone sensitization with weekly scalp DPC. In the study's own analysis: Counting gave a median of around 90,000 TCRs per sample, with values ranging from roughly 20,000 to 750,000. TCRdb redid the calling of the RACE reads with MiXCR, one entry per CDR3 protein. Here the V and J calls rest on TCRdb's processing, not on the authors' analysis. Here the sample spans over 55,000 distinct CDR3 sequences, roughly 10% being singletons. General observations from the study: Expanded TCRs clustered into significantly more large CDR3 similarity groups than controls, the analysis revealed.

The CDR3 is 14 residues long. Per germline, CDR1 KGHSH and CDR2 LQKENI. Trimming shortened V by 5 bases and J by 1 base, and 11 bases separated the two germline ends. The sample was whole blood, taken in connection with sensitization to the hapten diphenylcyclopropenone (DPC). The rearrangement links TRBV18 to TRBJ1-1; no clear D. This TCR came from a woman aged 50 to 65 with alopecia areata. Some clones in this sample may be carry-over from other donors' samples. The CDR3 nucleotides read TGTGCCAGCTCATCGGACCTACAGAACACTGAAGCTTTCTTT. This gives the protein CASSSDLQNTEAFF.